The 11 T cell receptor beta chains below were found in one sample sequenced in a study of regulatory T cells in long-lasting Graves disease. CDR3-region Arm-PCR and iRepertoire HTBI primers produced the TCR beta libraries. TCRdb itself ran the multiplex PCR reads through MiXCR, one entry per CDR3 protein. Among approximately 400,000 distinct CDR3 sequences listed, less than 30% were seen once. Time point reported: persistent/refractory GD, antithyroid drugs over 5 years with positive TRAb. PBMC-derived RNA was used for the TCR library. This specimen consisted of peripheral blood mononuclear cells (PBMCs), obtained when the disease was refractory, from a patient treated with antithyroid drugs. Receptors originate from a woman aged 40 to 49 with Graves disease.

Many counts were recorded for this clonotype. Written as DNA, the CDR3 is TGTGCCAGCAGCTTAGCTTCCGAGGGAAATTCACCCCTCCACTTT. This translates into CASSLASEGNSPLHF. The chain has TRBV7-8 and TRBJ1-6; no reliable D call. Germline loops: CDR1 SGHVS, CDR2 FQNEAQ. This CDR3 contains 15 residues. V was cut by 0 bases and J by 7 bases, with 10 bases left in between.

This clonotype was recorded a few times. The CDR3 DNA is TGCAGCGTTTGCTTGACAGCAGGACAGCCCCAGCATTTT. It codes for CSVCLTAGQPQHF. The chain carries TRBV29-1 and TRBJ1-5; perhaps TRBD1 as D (5 bases). V dropped 5 bases and J dropped 7 bases, with 15 bases sitting between them. This CDR3 spans 13 amino acids. Germline CDR1 is SQVTM and CDR2 is ANQGSEA.

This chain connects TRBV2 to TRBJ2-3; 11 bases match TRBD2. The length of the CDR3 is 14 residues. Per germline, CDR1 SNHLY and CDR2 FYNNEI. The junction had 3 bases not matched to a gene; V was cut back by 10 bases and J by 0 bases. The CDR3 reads CATGLAGSTDTQYF. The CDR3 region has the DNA TGTGCCACCGGACTAGCGGGTAGCACAGATACGCAGTATTTT.

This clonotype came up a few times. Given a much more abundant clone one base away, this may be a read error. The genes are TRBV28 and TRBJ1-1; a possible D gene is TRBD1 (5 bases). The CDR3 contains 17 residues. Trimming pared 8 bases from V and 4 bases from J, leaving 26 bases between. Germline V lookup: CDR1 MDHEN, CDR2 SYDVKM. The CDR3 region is CASGPPRQTIRGTEAFF. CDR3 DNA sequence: TGTGCCAGCGGTCCCCCGCGACAGACAATCCGGGGCACTGAAGCTTTCTTT.

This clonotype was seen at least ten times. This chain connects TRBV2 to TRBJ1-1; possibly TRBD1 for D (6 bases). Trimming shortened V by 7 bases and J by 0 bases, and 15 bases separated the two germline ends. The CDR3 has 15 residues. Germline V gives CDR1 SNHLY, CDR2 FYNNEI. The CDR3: CASTPWQGMNTEAFF. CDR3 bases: TGTGCCAGCACCCCTTGGCAGGGGATGAACACTGAAGCTTTCTTT.

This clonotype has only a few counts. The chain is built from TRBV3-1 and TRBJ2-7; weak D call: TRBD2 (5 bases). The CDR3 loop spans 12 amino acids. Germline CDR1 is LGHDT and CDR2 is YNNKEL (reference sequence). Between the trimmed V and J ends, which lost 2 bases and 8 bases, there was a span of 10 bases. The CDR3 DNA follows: TGTGCCAGCAGCCAAAGCGCGGGTAAGCAGTACTTC. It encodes CASSQSAGKQYF.

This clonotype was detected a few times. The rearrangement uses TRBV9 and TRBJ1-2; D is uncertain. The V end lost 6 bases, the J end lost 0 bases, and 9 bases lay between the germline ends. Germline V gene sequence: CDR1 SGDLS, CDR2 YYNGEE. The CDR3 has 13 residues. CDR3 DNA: TGTGCCAGCACACTCGGCACTAACTATGGCTACACCTTC. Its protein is CASTLGTNYGYTF.

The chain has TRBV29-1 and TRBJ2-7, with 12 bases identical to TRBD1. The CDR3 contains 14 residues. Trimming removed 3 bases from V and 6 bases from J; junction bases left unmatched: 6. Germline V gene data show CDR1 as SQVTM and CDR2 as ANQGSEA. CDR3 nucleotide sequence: TGCAGCGTTGATGGGGGGACAGGGGGCGCCGAGCAGTACTTC. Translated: CSVDGGTGGAEQYF.

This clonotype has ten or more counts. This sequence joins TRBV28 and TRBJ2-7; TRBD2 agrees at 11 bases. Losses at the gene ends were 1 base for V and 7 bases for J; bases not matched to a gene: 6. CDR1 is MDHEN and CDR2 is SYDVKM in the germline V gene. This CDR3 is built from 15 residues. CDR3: CASSLYTSGSVEQYF. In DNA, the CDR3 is TGTGCCAGCAGTTTATATACTAGCGGGAGCGTGGAGCAGTACTTC.

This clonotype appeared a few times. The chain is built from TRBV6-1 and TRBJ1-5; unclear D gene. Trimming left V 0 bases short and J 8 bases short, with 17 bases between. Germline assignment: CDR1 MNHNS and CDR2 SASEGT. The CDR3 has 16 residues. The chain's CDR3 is CASSEAANSWVKPQHF. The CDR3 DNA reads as TGTGCCAGCAGTGAAGCGGCGAACAGTTGGGTGAAGCCCCAGCATTTT.

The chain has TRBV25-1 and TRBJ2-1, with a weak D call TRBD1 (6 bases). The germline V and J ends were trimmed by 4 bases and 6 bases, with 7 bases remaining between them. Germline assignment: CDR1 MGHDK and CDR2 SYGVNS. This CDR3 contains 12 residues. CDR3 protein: CASSAGVNEQFF. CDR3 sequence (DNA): TGTGCCAGCAGTGCAGGGGTCAATGAGCAGTTCTTC.